This TCR beta chain was recorded in a study of T cell repertoires in cytomegalovirus infection. Study information: CMV infection and matching HLA type were both indicated by public TCR beta signatures.

TCRdb processed the reads anew with MiXCR; each CDR3 protein has one entry. The sample contains 40,000 to 55,000 distinct CDR3 sequences, 20% to 25% of which appear only once. This clonotype was detected a few times. Its antigen is unidentified. Study-level findings and limits: Summed frequency of shared TCR beta families picked out CMV carriers who also had the relevant HLA. The ex vivo response was dominated by HLA-C-restricted CMV-specific TCR beta clonotypes.

Trimming took 4 bases from V and 6 from J, leaving 13 bases between them. Per the germline V gene, CDR1 is SEHNR and CDR2 is FQNEAQ (reference sequence). The CDR3 extends over 15 amino acids. Sample: CD8+ T cells from cultured PBMCs, taken from culture after CMV antigen stimulation. The receptor comes from a human donor in good health (CMV status not recorded). Some clones in this sample may be carry-over from other donors' samples. This chain joins TRBV7-9 and TRBJ1-6, with D maybe TRBD1 (6 bases). The CDR3 spells CASSWGPGFNSPLHF. In nucleotides, the CDR3 is TGTGCCAGCAGCTGGGGGCCAGGGTTTAATTCACCCCTCCACTTT.